This T cell receptor beta chain was documented in a study of T-cell memory formation after mild COVID-19. Whole-study context: Each donor largely had its own TCR clusters. Study conclusions and caveats: Clones that got smaller from day 15 to 85 had even CD4/CD8, while clones growing later tipped toward CD4+. Mostly located in CM and EM were contracting CD4+ clones, with contracting CD8+ clones located in EMRA.

V lost 3 bases, J lost 15 bases, and 17 bases stayed unmatched. The CDR3 is 15 residues long. The V gene's germline CDR1 is LGHNA and CDR2 YSLEER. This clonotype occurred a few times. Antigen unknown. TCR alpha and TCR beta cDNA libraries carrying sample barcodes and UMIs came from 5'RACE with constant-segment primers. TCRdb recomputed calls from the 5' RACE reads with MiXCR, one row per CDR3 protein. The data hold 250,000 to 350,000 distinct CDR3 sequences, with more than 13% observed a single time. This receptor was taken from a man younger than 30 who had mild COVID-19 (a few samples of this study predate the infection). Cell type and time point are not known. The source material was PBMCs or a T cell subset sorted from them (not recorded which). The genes are TRBV4-3 and TRBJ2-1, with TRBD2 matching over 7 bases. CDR3 in DNA: TGCGCCAGCAGCCAGGAAAACGACTACCGGGGGGTCCCGTTCTTC. Residues: CASSQENDYRGVPFF.